Listed below are T cell receptor delta chains from one sample, sequenced in a study of gamma-delta T cells after stem cell transplantation. With CATT, TCRdb re-called clones from the RT-PCR reads. The repertoire holds 11,000 to 15,000 delta-chain clones, with roughly a third as singletons. Sequenced material: gamma-delta T cells. The receptor source for this set is a human donor. It is not recorded whose cells these are; they may come from a transplant donor. CDR3s include the opening cysteine and the closing phenylalanine or tryptophan. Each record gives: J gene, clone size, V gene, D gene, CDR3 protein, CDR3 DNA. The D gene is left open where the match is weak. The size field is filled for only some rows; it gives once, few, many or a size class.

J gene: TRDJ1; clone size: .; V gene: TRDV2; D gene: .; CDR3 protein: CACDSVLSRGTDKLIF; CDR3 DNA: TGTGCCTGTGACTCTGTACTGAGTCGAGGAACCGATAAACTCATCTTT
J gene: TRDJ3; clone size: .; V gene: TRDV2; D gene: TRDD3; CDR3 protein: CACDTATGGPSWDTRQMFF; CDR3 DNA: TGTGCCTGTGACACCGCCACTGGGGGCCCCTCCTGGGACACCCGACAGATGTTTTTC
J gene: TRDJ1; clone size: .; V gene: TRDV1; D gene: TRDD2; CDR3 protein: CALGELLPTGTDKLIF; CDR3 DNA: TGTGCTCTTGGGGAACTTCTTCCTACGGGGACCGATAAACTCATCTTT
J gene: TRDJ1; clone size: few; V gene: TRDV1; D gene: .; CDR3 protein: CALGAPSYGPLHLLGDPHHTDKLIF; CDR3 DNA: TGTGCTCTTGGGGCACCTTCCTACGGCCCACTCCACTTACTGGGGGATCCACACCACACCGATAAACTCATCTTT
J gene: TRDJ2; clone size: .; V gene: TRDV2; D gene: .; CDR3 protein: CACDTVNRCPTAQLFF; CDR3 DNA: TGTGCCTGTGACACCGTCAATAGATGCCCTACAGCACAACTCTTCTTT
J gene: TRDJ1; clone size: few; V gene: TRDV1; D gene: TRDD2; CDR3 protein: CALGSPFPTGGSYLPTDKLIF; CDR3 DNA: TGTGCTCTTGGGTCCCCCTTTCCTACAGGGGGGTCCTACCTCCCCACCGATAAACTCATCTTT
J gene: TRDJ1; clone size: few; V gene: TRDV1; D gene: TRDD3; CDR3 protein: CALGAVQYAFSTYWGPRSNKLIF; CDR3 DNA: TGTGCTCTTGGGGCAGTGCAATATGCCTTCTCCACGTACTGGGGCCCCCGTTCCAATAAACTCATCTTT
J gene: TRDJ3; clone size: .; V gene: TRDV2; D gene: TRDD3; CDR3 protein: CACDTGGYGSLDTRQMFF; CDR3 DNA: TGTGCCTGTGACACCGGGGGATACGGCTCCTTGGACACCCGACAGATGTTTTTC
J gene: TRDJ3; clone size: .; V gene: TRDV2; D gene: .; CDR3 protein: CACVSWGPMMDTRQMFF; CDR3 DNA: TGTGCCTGTGTTTCCTGGGGACCAATGATGGACACCCGACAGATGTTTTTC
J gene: TRDJ1; clone size: .; V gene: TRDV1; D gene: TRDD3; CDR3 protein: CALGEPMRGGSDKLIF; CDR3 DNA: TGTGCTCTTGGGGAACCAATGCGAGGGGGATCCGATAAACTCATCTTT
J gene: TRDJ3; clone size: .; V gene: TRDV2; D gene: .; CDR3 protein: CACDTEGASSWDTRQMFF; CDR3 DNA: TGTGCCTGTGACACCGAGGGGGCCAGCTCCTGGGACACCCGACAGATGTTTTTC
J gene: TRDJ3; clone size: .; V gene: TRDV2; D gene: TRDD3; CDR3 protein: CACGTVLGDTLSWDTRQMFF; CDR3 DNA: TGTGCCTGTGGCACGGTACTGGGGGATACCCTCTCCTGGGACACCCGACAGATGTTTTTC
J gene: TRDJ1; clone size: .; V gene: TRDV2; D gene: .; CDR3 protein: CACDTVGGNTLRGERSRTDKLIF; CDR3 DNA: TGTGCCTGTGACACCGTGGGAGGAAATACCTTACGGGGGGAGAGGAGTCGAACCGATAAACTCATCTTT
J gene: TRDJ1; clone size: .; V gene: TRDV1; D gene: TRDD2; CDR3 protein: CALGENAQSSYFSSMELIF; CDR3 DNA: TGTGCTCTTGGGGAAAACGCCCAGTCTTCCTACTTCTCTTCCATGGAACTCATCTTT
J gene: TRDJ3; clone size: .; V gene: TRDV2; D gene: TRDD3; CDR3 protein: CACDTLGDTGRSSWDTRQMFF; CDR3 DNA: TGTGCCTGTGACACGCTGGGGGATACGGGACGTAGCTCCTGGGACACCCGACAGATGTTTTTC
J gene: TRDJ1; clone size: .; V gene: TRDV1; D gene: .; CDR3 protein: CALGELPPRRYTDKLIF; CDR3 DNA: TGTGCTCTTGGGGAACTCCCCCCACGACGGTACACCGATAAACTCATCTTT
J gene: TRDJ1; clone size: few; V gene: TRAV29/DV5; D gene: .; CDR3 protein: CAAAGLPTVGDTTPTDKLIF; CDR3 DNA: TGTGCAGCAGCCGGCCTTCCTACCGTGGGGGATACTACTCCTACCGATAAACTCATCTTT
J gene: TRDJ3; clone size: .; V gene: TRDV2; D gene: TRDD3; CDR3 protein: CACALLGDTNWDTRQMFF; CDR3 DNA: TGTGCCTGTGCCTTACTGGGGGATACGAACTGGGACACCCGACAGATGTTTTTC
J gene: TRDJ2; clone size: few; V gene: TRDV2; D gene: TRDD3; CDR3 protein: CACDWWGMNGLTAQLFF; CDR3 DNA: TGTGCCTGTGACTGGTGGGGGATGAATGGTTTGACAGCACAACTCTTCTTT
J gene: TRDJ1; clone size: .; V gene: TRDV1; D gene: .; CDR3 protein: CALGELYPSNLLGLTRSTDKLIF; CDR3 DNA: TGTGCTCTTGGGGAACTTTACCCTTCCAACTTACTGGGACTTACGCGGAGCACCGATAAACTCATCTTT
J gene: TRDJ3; clone size: .; V gene: TRDV2; D gene: .; CDR3 protein: CACARSARGPSWDTRQMFF; CDR3 DNA: TGTGCCTGTGCCCGTTCTGCGCGGGGCCCATCCTGGGACACCCGACAGATGTTTTTC
J gene: TRDJ3; clone size: few; V gene: TRDV2; D gene: TRDD3; CDR3 protein: CACDWGYSWDTRQMFF; CDR3 DNA: TGTGCCTGTGACTGGGGATACTCCTGGGACACCCGACAGATGTTTTTC
J gene: TRDJ1; clone size: .; V gene: TRDV1; D gene: .; CDR3 protein: CALGRSKIRTDKLIF; CDR3 DNA: TGTGCTCTTGGACGGTCGAAAATACGCACCGATAAACTCATCTTT
J gene: TRDJ1; clone size: .; V gene: TRDV3; D gene: TRDD3; CDR3 protein: CAFGPVYWGSTDKLIF; CDR3 DNA: TGTGCCTTTGGGCCTGTGTACTGGGGGAGCACCGATAAACTCATCTTT
J gene: TRDJ1; clone size: few; V gene: TRDV1; D gene: TRDD3; CDR3 protein: CALGGMNTSPLDWGISYTDKLIF; CDR3 DNA: TGTGCTCTTGGGGGCATGAACACTAGCCCCCTTGACTGGGGGATATCTTACACCGATAAACTCATCTTT
J gene: TRDJ3; clone size: .; V gene: TRDV1; D gene: .; CDR3 protein: CALEDPEVSSLGCSWDTRQMFF; CDR3 DNA: TGTGCTCTTGAGGACCCTGAGGTATCTTCCTTGGGCTGCTCCTGGGACACCCGACAGATGTTTTTC